This T cell receptor beta chain was sequenced in a study of T-cell reconstitution after alpha-beta-depleted transplantation in children. TCRbeta library construction was performed incorporating unique molecular identifiers. TCRdb re-derived calls from the PCR reads in MiXCR, one entry per CDR3 protein. Seen here are approximately 350,000 distinct CDR3 sequences, 10% to 15% observed once, and the top ten hold 4% to 5.5%. The germline CDR1 and CDR2 sequences are MGHDK and SYGVNS. Losses at the gene ends were 3 bases for V and 4 bases for J; bases not matched to a gene: 6. This CDR3 contains 16 residues.

This chain links TRBV25-1 with TRBJ2-5; 12 nucleotides agree with TRBD1. The clonotype was recovered from a human donor who donated a stem cell graft to a child with Fanconi anemia. Source: PBMCs, taken from the stem cell graft. This CDR3 is CASSDVGTGGRETQYF. CDR3 sequence (DNA): TGTGCCAGCAGTGACGTCGGGACAGGGGGCCGAGAGACCCAGTACTTC.